This T cell receptor (beta chain) was documented in a study of T cell responses to AZD1222 COVID-19 vaccine. Study-level findings and limits: Spike was spanned by vaccine-associated CD4 TCRs, with dominance at 160-218 and 743-854.

Data came from immunoSEQ multiplex PCR; TCRdb stores just in-frame clones and leaves some out. The table records around 130,000 clones, 88% of them present only once. Regarding this clone: Its specificity is unknown.

Between the trimmed V and J ends, which lost 5 bases and 0 bases, there was a span of 14 bases. The CDR3 sequence is 16 residues long. From germline, CDR1 is MNHEY and CDR2 SMNVEV (reference sequence). The chain has TRBV27 and TRBJ2-1, with D possibly TRBD1 on 6 matching bases. The receptor was isolated from an adult who received the AZD1222 COVID-19 vaccine. The sample here was peripheral blood, taken 28 days after the second AZD1222 dose. For the CDR3, the DNA is TGTGCCAGCAGTGGACGACAGGAGAGCTCCTACAATGAGCAGTTCTTC. Translating it yields CASSGRQESSYNEQFF.